These 24 T cell receptor beta chains came from one sample sequenced in a study of T-cell memory formation after mild COVID-19. TCRdb passed the 5' RACE reads through MiXCR, listing each CDR3 protein once. The sample lists under 350,000 distinct CDR3 sequences, 15% to 20% occurring once. Sequencing was carried out using PBMCs or a T cell subset sorted from them (not recorded which). The source of these receptors is a man aged 18 to 35 who had mild COVID-19 (a few samples of this study predate the infection). Cell type and time point are not known.

The genes are TRBV18 and TRBJ2-3; D ambiguous. V was trimmed by 3 bases and J by 6 bases, leaving 10 bases between them. CDR3 length equals 13 residues. Per the germline V gene, CDR1 is KGHSH and CDR2 is LQKENI. The CDR3 DNA reads as TGTGCCAGCTCACCTGAGTTTGGCGATACGCAGTATTTT. Translating it yields CASSPEFGDTQYF. Full variable domain (rest looked up from reference TRBV18 and TRBJ2-3): NAGVMQNPRHLVRRRGQEARLRCSPMKGHSHVYWYRQLPEEGLKFMVYLQKENIIDESGMPKERFSAEFPKEGPSILRIQQVVRGDSAAYFCASSPEFGDTQYFGPGTRLTVL.

This chain connects TRBV12-3 or TRBV12-4 to TRBJ1-1, with D possibly being TRBD1 (5 bases). The germline V and J ends were trimmed by 2 bases and 2 bases, with 9 bases remaining between them. CDR3 length equals 14 residues. CDR3 in DNA: TGTGCCAGCAGTTTAAGAGGGACCAACACTGAAGCTTTCTTT. Translating gives CASSLRGTNTEAFF.

The rearrangement links TRBV5-1 to TRBJ1-2, with D perhaps matching TRBD1 (6 bases). Germline CDR1 and CDR2: SGHRS and YFSETQ. The CDR3 extends over 13 amino acids. Trimming left V 4 bases short and J 9 bases short, with 16 bases between. The CDR3 sequence: CASSDSEQGRYTF. CDR3 DNA sequence: TGCGCCAGCAGCGACTCCGAACAGGGTCGCTACACCTTC. Together with reference TRBV5-1 and TRBJ1-2, the CDR3 gives the full variable domain: KAGVTQTPRYLIKTRGQQVTLSCSPISGHRSVSWYQQTPGQGLQFLFEYFSETQRNKGNFPGRFSGRQFSNSRSEMNVSTLELGDSALYLCASSDSEQGRYTFGSGTRLTVV.

In its sample, this clonotype was seen a few times. V gene TRBV2 combines with J gene TRBJ1-3; 7 bases align to TRBD1. The V segment lost 8 bases and the J segment 4 bases; nucleotides outside the gene matches: 11. Germline CDR1 reads SNHLY; CDR2 reads FYNNEI. The length of the CDR3 is 15 residues. The CDR3, as DNA: TGTGCCAGCCACCCTGACAGGGCTTACGGAAACACCATATATTTT. It specifies CASHPDRAYGNTIYF. Drawing the rest from reference TRBV2 and TRBJ1-3, the complete variable domain is EPEVTQTPSHQVTQMGQEVILRCVPISNHLYFYWYRQILGQKVEFLVSFYNNEISEKSEIFDDQFSVERPDGSNFTLKIRSTKLEDSAMYFCASHPDRAYGNTIYFGEGSWLTVV.

This clonotype has only a few counts. The rearrangement links TRBV25-1 to TRBJ1-4; D is uncertain. The germline V gene encodes CDR1 MGHDK and CDR2 SYGVNS. Trimming removed 1 base from V and 0 bases from J, with 9 bases in between. The CDR3 extends over 16 amino acids. For the CDR3, the DNA is TGTGCCAGCAGTGAATTGGGAGGTCCAACTAATGAAAAACTGTTTTTT. Its protein is CASSELGGPTNEKLFF.

The chain has TRBV7-6 and TRBJ1-5, with D possibly matching TRBD1 (6 bases). The germline CDR1 and CDR2 sequences are SGHVS and FNYEAQ. Trimming stripped 4 bases from V and 0 bases from J, with 22 bases between. The CDR3 loop spans 19 amino acids. CDR3 amino acids: CASSSIRLPRTVSNQPQHF. DNA for the CDR3: TGTGCCAGCAGCTCAATTCGCCTGCCGCGGACAGTTAGCAATCAGCCCCAGCATTTT.

In this sample, this clonotype turned up many times. V gene TRBV4-1 combines with J gene TRBJ1-6; D may be TRBD1 (6 bases). This CDR3 is built from 16 residues. Trimming cost V 0 bases and J 5 bases, with 11 bases left between them. Germline V CDR1 and CDR2: MGHRA, YSYEKL. The CDR3 DNA is TGCGCCAGCAGCCAAGATCGGGGGGCTCATAATTCACCCCTCCACTTT. As protein: CASSQDRGAHNSPLHF.

This sequence joins TRBV20-1 and TRBJ2-1; the match to TRBD2 covers 8 bases. The ends lost 0 bases at V and 6 bases at J; junction bases unmatched: 4. The CDR3 extends over 14 amino acids. Per germline, CDR1 DFQATT and CDR2 SNEGSKA (reference sequence). DNA of the CDR3: TGCAGTGCTAGAGATTCCGGGGGGGGCAATGAGCAGTTCTTC. Translated: CSARDSGGGNEQFF.

The chain employs TRBV6-5 and TRBJ1-6, with a tentative D call TRBD1 (5 bases). The V gene lost 6 bases and the J gene lost 5 bases, with 11 bases spanning the gap. The CDR3 is made up of 14 amino acids. Germline V CDR1 and CDR2: MNHEY, SVGAGI. The CDR3 bases are TGTGCCAGCAGACCGGGACGGGATAATTCACCCCTCCACTTT. Protein sequence: CASRPGRDNSPLHF.

The chain carries TRBV24-1 and TRBJ2-1; TRBD1 is a possible D gene (5 bases). The CDR3 spans 12 residues. Germline-derived CDR1 and CDR2 are KGHDR and SFDVKD. V lost 4 bases and J 10 bases, leaving 10 bases between the germline ends. The CDR3 here is CATSETGAEQFF. The CDR3 coding sequence is TGTGCCACCAGTGAAACAGGTGCAGAGCAGTTCTTC.

This clonotype was observed many times. The genes are TRBV20-1 and TRBJ1-2; TRBD1 matches at 11 bases. The V segment lost 0 bases and the J segment 8 bases; nucleotides outside the gene matches: 5. The length of the CDR3 is 14 residues. The germline CDR1 and CDR2 sequences are DFQATT and SNEGSKA (reference sequence). CDR3 in DNA: TGCAGTGCTAGAGATCAGGGACAGGGGGAAGGCTACACCTTC. Amino acids: CSARDQGQGEGYTF.

The genes are TRBV5-1 and TRBJ2-5, with D unresolved. The CDR3 is 14 residues long. Trimming cost V 5 bases and J 1 base, with 12 bases left between them. The germline gives CDR1 SGHRS, CDR2 YFSETQ. The CDR3, as DNA: TGCGCCAGCAGAAGATCACAGACCCAAGAGACCCAGTACTTC. Amino acid sequence: CASRRSQTQETQYF.

This chain uses TRBV7-2 with TRBJ1-1; no definite D call. The CDR3 sequence is 15 residues long. The V gene's germline CDR1 is SGHTA and CDR2 FQGNSA. Trimming pared 3 bases from V and 4 bases from J, leaving 15 bases between. This CDR3 reads CASSFNFLGSTEAFF. The CDR3 coding sequence is TGTGCCAGCAGCTTTAATTTTCTAGGGAGCACTGAAGCTTTCTTT.

The chain links TRBV20-1 to TRBJ2-1; TRBD2 might be the D (6 bases). Germline CDR1 DFQATT, CDR2 SNEGSKA (reference sequence). The CDR3 is made up of 13 amino acids. V was shortened by 1 base and J by 6 bases, with 10 bases between the two germline ends. CDR3 protein: CSARGRVGNEQFF. The CDR3 nucleotides are TGCAGTGCTAGAGGGAGGGTAGGCAATGAGCAGTTCTTC.

Only a few counts were recorded for this clonotype. The chain recombines TRBV29-1 with TRBJ2-3; tentatively, D is TRBD1 (6 bases). The V and J ends lost 7 bases and 6 bases respectively, with 11 bases between them. The CDR3 sequence is 11 residues long. Germline V gene sequence: CDR1 SQVTM, CDR2 ANQGSEA. The chain's CDR3 is CSASQGDTQYF. The CDR3 DNA reads TGCAGCGCTTCACAGGGCGATACGCAGTATTTT.

This chain joins TRBV27 and TRBJ1-1, with TRBD1 as a possible D gene (6 bases). V was pared by 8 bases and J by 4 bases, with 20 bases between. The CDR3 extends over 15 amino acids. Germline V gives CDR1 MNHEY, CDR2 SMNVEV (reference sequence). CDR3 bases: TGTGCCAGCTTCTCCGTTTTGGGGGCGGCCACTGAAGCTTTCTTT. This gives the protein CASFSVLGAATEAFF.

The chain uses TRBV4-3 and TRBJ1-5; the D gene is possibly TRBD1 (6 bases). Between the trimmed V and J ends, which lost 1 base and 2 bases, there was a span of 15 bases. Germline values: CDR1 LGHNA, CDR2 YSLEER. The CDR3 has 17 amino acids. CDR3: CASSQVLDRSGNQPQHF. The CDR3 DNA reads TGCGCCAGCAGCCAAGTTCTAGACAGGAGCGGCAATCAGCCCCAGCATTTT.

This clonotype was seen a few times. The rearrangement uses TRBV5-1 and TRBJ1-1; D possibly corresponds to TRBD1 (6 bases). Trimming cost V 8 bases and J 5 bases, with 10 bases left between them. The CDR3 loop spans 11 amino acids. CDR1 SGHRS and CDR2 YFSETQ come from the germline V gene. In DNA form, the CDR3 reads TGCGCCAGGGGACACCCTACTGAAGCTTTCTTT. Encoded protein: CARGHPTEAFF.

The chain employs TRBV12-3 or TRBV12-4 and TRBJ1-4; D is perhaps TRBD1 (5 bases). The CDR3 totals 15 residues. V lost 7 bases and J lost 8, with 20 bases in between. The CDR3 region is CASTQTDSIPEKLFF. CDR3 nucleotide sequence: TGTGCCAGCACCCAGACCGACAGTATCCCAGAAAAACTGTTTTTT.

This clonotype was seen ten or more times. The rearrangement joins TRBV12-3 or TRBV12-4 to TRBJ2-3, with D uncertain. The CDR3 totals 15 residues. Trimming cost V 0 bases and J 0 bases, with 7 bases left between them. Written as DNA, the CDR3 is TGTGCCAGCAGTTTAGCGGTACATAGCACAGATACGCAGTATTTT. The encoded protein is CASSLAVHSTDTQYF.

V is TRBV20-1 and J is TRBJ1-2; 7 bases fit TRBD1. Germline assignment: CDR1 DFQATT and CDR2 SNEGSKA (reference sequence). The CDR3 is made up of 14 amino acids. The V and J ends lost 3 bases and 3 bases, in that order; junction bases with no gene match: 7. CDR3 loop: CSASYRGQDYGYTF. In DNA form, the CDR3 reads TGCAGTGCTAGCTACAGGGGACAAGACTATGGCTACACCTTC.

The table lists this clonotype with many counts. The chain links TRBV12-3 or TRBV12-4 to TRBJ1-2; the match to TRBD1 covers 9 bases. This CDR3 is 13 amino acids long. Trimming removed 7 bases from V and 8 bases from J; junction bases left unmatched: 8. The CDR3 nucleotides read TGTGCCAGCACCCCAGGGACAGGGAGAGGCTACACCTTC. It codes for CASTPGTGRGYTF.

This clonotype was seen a few times. The chain links TRBV7-9 to TRBJ2-4; possible D gene TRBD1, 6 bases. Trimming pared 2 bases from V and 5 bases from J, leaving 16 bases between. Germline V CDR1 and CDR2: SEHNR, FQNEAQ (reference sequence). The CDR3 consists of 16 residues. The CDR3 is CASSLNLARTENIQYF. The CDR3 nucleotides read TGTGCCAGCAGCTTAAATTTGGCGAGGACAGAAAACATTCAGTACTTC.

This clonotype has only a few counts. V gene TRBV3-2 combines with J gene TRBJ2-4; TRBD1, the table's D call, was not compared with the DNA. TRBV3-2 is a pseudogene segment. This CDR3 spans 13 amino acids. The CDR3 is CASGTGAKNIQYF. CDR3 nucleotides: TGTGCCAGCGGGACAGGGGCCAAAAACATTCAGTACTTC.